This T cell receptor beta chain was found in a study of vaccination effects on CD4 cells after COVID-19. Antigen-specific CD4+ T cells expanded by the ViraFEST assay with viral peptide pools were then sequenced. Culturing for roughly 9 days preceded CD4+ T cell isolation. The vaccine recipients had no prior SARS-CoV-2 infection, with negative nucleocapsid antibodies. Half-medium changes using IL-2 medium occurred on days 3 and 7. This table comes from immunoSEQ multiplex PCR, and its TCRdb copy is limited to in-frame clones, with some not included. The profile shows approximately 54,000 clones, roughly 80% of them singletons. CDR1 SGHVS and CDR2 FQNEAQ come from the germline V gene. The CDR3 sequence is 16 residues long. The ends lost 1 base at V and 4 bases at J; junction bases unmatched: 8. Remarks on this clone: Its antigen is undetermined.

The sample was CD4+ T cells from PBMCs cultured with HCoV-229E spike peptides, taken before COVID-19 vaccination. This receptor was taken from a human donor who received a COVID-19 vaccine. This sequence joins TRBV7-8 and TRBJ1-2, with 8 bases matching TRBD1. The CDR3 loop reads CASSLVEGTGSYGYTF. The CDR3 bases are TGTGCCAGCAGCTTAGTAGAAGGGACAGGCTCCTATGGCTACACCTTC.